This TCR beta chain was retrieved from a study of cytomegalovirus exposure and HLA in healthy donors. Study results and caveats: In a later analysis, DRB1 alleles had the most associated TCRs; HLA-C alleles the fewest. As immune exposure information, only CMV serostatus was available. Follow-up analysis later connected one missense variant in DCLRE1C with trimming of TCR beta V- and J-genes. In a later analysis, CMV-associated beta chains were mostly HLA-associated, it appeared.

PCR was performed using 60 Vbeta and 13 Jbeta primers. The data were produced by immunoSEQ multiplex PCR, yet TCRdb's version contains in-frame clones alone and is incomplete. The repertoire holds about 300,000 clones, with 86% as singletons. About this clone: No antigen is known for it.

The CDR3 sequence is 15 residues long. The V gene's germline CDR1 is MDHEN and CDR2 SYDVKM. V shed 5 bases and J shed 7 bases, with 17 bases lying between them. The chain carries TRBV28 and TRBJ2-2; maybe TRBD1 (7 bases). The clonotype originates from a man between 40 and 49 years old in good health and CMV-seropositive. Sample: PBMCs. The chain's CDR3 is CASSASNRGGGELFF. CDR3 bases: TGTGCCAGCAGTGCATCTAACAGGGGAGGCGGGGAGCTGTTTTTT. The full variable domain, rest sourced from reference TRBV28 and TRBJ2-2, is DVKVTQSSRYLVKRTGEKVFLECVQDMDHENMFWYRQDPGLGLRLIYFSYDVKMKEKGDIPEGYSVSREKKERFSLILESASTNQTSMYLCASSASNRGGGELFFGEGSRLTVL.